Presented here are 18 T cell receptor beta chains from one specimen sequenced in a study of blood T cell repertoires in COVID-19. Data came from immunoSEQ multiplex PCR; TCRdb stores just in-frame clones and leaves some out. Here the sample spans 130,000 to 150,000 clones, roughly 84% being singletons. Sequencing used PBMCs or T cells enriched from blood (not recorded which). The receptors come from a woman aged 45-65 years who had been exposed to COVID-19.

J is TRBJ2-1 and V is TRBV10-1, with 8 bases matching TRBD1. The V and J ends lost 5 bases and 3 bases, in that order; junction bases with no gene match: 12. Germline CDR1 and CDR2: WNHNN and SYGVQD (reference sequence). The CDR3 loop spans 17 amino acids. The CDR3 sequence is CASSTETGAKNYNEQFF. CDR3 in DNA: TGCGCCAGCAGTACCGAGACAGGGGCGAAAAACTACAATGAGCAGTTCTTC.

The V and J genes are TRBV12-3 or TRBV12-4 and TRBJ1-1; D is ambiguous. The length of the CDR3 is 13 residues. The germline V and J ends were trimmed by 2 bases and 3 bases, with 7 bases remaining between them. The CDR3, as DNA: TGTGCCAGCAGTTTAAAGGGAGACACTGAAGCTTTCTTT. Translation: CASSLKGDTEAFF.

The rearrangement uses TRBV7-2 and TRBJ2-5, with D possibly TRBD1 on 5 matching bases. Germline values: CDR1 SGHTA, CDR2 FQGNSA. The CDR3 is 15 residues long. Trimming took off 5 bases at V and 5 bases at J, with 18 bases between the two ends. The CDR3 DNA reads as TGTGCCAGCAGCCCAGACCTAGGGGCGCGTGAGACCCAGTACTTC. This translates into CASSPDLGARETQYF.

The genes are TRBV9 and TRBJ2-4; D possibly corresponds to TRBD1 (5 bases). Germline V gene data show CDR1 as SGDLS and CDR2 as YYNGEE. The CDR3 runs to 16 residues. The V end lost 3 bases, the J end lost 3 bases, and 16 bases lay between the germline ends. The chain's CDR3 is CASSEGIGSGKNIQYF. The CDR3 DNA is TGTGCCAGCAGCGAGGGGATAGGGTCGGGCAAAAACATTCAGTACTTC.

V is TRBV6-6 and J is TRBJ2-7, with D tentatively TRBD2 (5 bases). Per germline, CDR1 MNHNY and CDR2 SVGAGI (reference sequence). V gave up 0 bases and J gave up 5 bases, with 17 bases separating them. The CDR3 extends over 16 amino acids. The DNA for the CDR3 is TGTGCCAGCAGTTACTCGATAACGGGGTGGGGAGACGAGCAGTACTTC. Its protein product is CASSYSITGWGDEQYF.

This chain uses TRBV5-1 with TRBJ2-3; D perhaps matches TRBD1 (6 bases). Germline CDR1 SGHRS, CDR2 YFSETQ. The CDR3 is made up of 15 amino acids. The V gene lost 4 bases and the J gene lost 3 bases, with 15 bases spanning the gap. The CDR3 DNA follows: TGCGCCAGCAGCAGTACCAGACAGGCAACAGATACGCAGTATTTT. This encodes CASSSTRQATDTQYF.

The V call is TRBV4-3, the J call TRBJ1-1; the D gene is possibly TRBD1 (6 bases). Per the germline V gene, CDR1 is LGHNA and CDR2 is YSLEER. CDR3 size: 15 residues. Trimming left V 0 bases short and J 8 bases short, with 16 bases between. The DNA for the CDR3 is TGCGCCAGCAGCCAAGATCGGGGGGCGGGGAAAGAAGCTTTCTTT. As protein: CASSQDRGAGKEAFF.

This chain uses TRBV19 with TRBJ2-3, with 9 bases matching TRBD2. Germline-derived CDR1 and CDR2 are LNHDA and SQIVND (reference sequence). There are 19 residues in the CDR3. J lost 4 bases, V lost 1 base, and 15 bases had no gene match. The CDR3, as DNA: TGTGCCAGTAGTATAGGTTTGGGCGGGAGGGCCCAGGCCGCAGATACGCAGTATTTT. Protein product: CASSIGLGGRAQAADTQYF.

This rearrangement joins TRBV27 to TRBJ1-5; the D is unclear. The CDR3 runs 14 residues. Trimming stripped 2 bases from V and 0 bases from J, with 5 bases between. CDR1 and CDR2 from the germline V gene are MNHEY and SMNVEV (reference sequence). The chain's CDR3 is CASSLAYSNQPQHF. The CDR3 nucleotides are TGTGCCAGCAGTTTAGCGTATAGCAATCAGCCCCAGCATTTT.

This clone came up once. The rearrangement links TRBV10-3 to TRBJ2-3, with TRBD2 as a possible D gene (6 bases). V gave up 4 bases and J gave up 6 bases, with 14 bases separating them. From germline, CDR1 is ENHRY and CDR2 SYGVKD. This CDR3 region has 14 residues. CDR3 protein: CAISASPGVDTQYF. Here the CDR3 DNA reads TGTGCCATCAGTGCGTCGCCGGGAGTTGATACGCAGTATTTT.

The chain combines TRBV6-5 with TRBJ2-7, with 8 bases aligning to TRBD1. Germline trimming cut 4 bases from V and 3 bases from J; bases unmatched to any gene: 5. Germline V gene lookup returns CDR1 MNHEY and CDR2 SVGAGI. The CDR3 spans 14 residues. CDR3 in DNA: TGTGCCAGCAGTTGGACAGGGATTAGCTACGAGCAGTACTTC. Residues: CASSWTGISYEQYF.

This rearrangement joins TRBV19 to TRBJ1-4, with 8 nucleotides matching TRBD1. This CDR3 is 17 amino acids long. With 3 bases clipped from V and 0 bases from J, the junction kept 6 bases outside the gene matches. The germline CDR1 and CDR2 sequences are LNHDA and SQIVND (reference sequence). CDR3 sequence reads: CASSILGTGSTNEKLFF. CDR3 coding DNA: TGTGCCAGTAGTATCCTTGGGACAGGATCAACTAATGAAAAACTGTTTTTT. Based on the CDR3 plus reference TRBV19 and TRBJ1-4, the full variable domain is DGGITQSPKYLFRKEGQNVTLSCEQNLNHDAMYWYRQDPGQGLRLIYYSQIVNDFQKGDIAEGYSVSREKKESFPLTVTSAQKNPTAFYLCASSILGTGSTNEKLFFGSGTQLSVL.

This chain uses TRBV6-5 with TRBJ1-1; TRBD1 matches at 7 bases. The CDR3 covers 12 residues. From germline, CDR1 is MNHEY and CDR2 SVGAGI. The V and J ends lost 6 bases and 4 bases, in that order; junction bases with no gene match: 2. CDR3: CASRTGTTEAFF. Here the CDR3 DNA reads TGTGCCAGCAGGACAGGGACCACTGAAGCTTTCTTT.

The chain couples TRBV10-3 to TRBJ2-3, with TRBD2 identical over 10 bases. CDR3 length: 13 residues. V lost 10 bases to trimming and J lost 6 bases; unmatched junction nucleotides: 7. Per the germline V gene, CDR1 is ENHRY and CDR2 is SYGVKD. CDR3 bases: TGTGCCAGCCAGCGGGGGGGGCCGGATACGCAGTATTTT. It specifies CASQRGGPDTQYF.

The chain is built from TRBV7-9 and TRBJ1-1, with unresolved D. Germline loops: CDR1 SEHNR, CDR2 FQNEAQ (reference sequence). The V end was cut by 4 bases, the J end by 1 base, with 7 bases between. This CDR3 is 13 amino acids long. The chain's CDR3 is CASSSVSNTEAFF. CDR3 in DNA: TGTGCCAGCAGCTCCGTCTCGAACACTGAAGCTTTCTTT.

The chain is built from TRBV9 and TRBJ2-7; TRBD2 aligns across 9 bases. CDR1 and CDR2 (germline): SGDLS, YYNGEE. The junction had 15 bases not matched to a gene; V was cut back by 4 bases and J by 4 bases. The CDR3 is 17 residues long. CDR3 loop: CASSKGHLSGRSYEQYF. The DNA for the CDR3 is TGTGCCAGCAGCAAGGGACACTTGAGCGGGAGGTCGTACGAGCAGTACTTC.

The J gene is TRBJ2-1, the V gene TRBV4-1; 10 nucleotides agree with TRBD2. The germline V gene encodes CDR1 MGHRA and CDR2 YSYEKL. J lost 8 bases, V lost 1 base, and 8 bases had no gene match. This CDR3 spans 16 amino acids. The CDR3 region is CASSQVRSSGRDEQFF. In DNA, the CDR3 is TGCGCCAGCAGCCAAGTGAGGTCTAGCGGGAGAGATGAGCAGTTCTTC.

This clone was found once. CDR3: CASSQDGGGWNEQFF. Here the CDR3 DNA reads TGCGCCAGCAGCCAAGACGGCGGGGGGTGGAATGAGCAGTTCTTC. The chain recombines TRBV4-3 with TRBJ2-1, with 8 bases aligning to TRBD2. The CDR3 has 15 residues. Germline lookup yields CDR1 LGHNA and CDR2 YSLEER. Trimming removed 0 bases from V and 7 bases from J; junction bases left unmatched: 5.